The present T cell receptor beta chain was sequenced within a study of CD8 T cells in ankylosing spondylitis (dated by TCRdb to 2016 to 2017). In terms of the full investigation: T cell receptor beta repertoires were profiled in healthy donors and ankylosing spondylitis patients so that disease-linked TCR variants could be found. The full study cohort was made up of 25 ankylosing spondylitis patients and 108 healthy donors. Peripheral blood samples were taken, and synovial fluid was additionally collected from ankylosing spondylitis patients. Beyond this particular receptor, the publication reports: A TCR beta motif made up of eight or nine highly homologous amino acid variants appeared to be characteristic of blood from ankylosing spondylitis patients. According to the report, matched synovial fluid samples from ankylosing spondylitis patients were significantly enriched for the disease-linked clones. The disease-linked clones had a CD8+ phenotype and were found at relatively low frequencies in peripheral blood. Some motif variants had previously been reported in the synovial fluid and blood of reactive arthritis patients, which suggests shared mechanisms of disease initiation.

This clonotype has more than one count but fewer than ten. Its cognate antigen has yet to be identified. It has no much larger one-base neighbor in the sample; base qualities were not kept. The reads were generated on an Illumina HiSeq 2500. TCR beta libraries were prepared by quantitative 5'-RACE with molecular barcodes. Per the original workflow: A new computational method based on a probabilistic model of VDJ rearrangement was used to identify disease-linked TCR variants. TCRdb reran the public reads through fastp at Q25 and MiXCR, keeping productive beta chains. Every entry covers one CDR3 protein and lists the most common genes and DNA from its rows. V and J calls and clone size were set by TCRdb, not the authors. This sample gives roughly 440,000 distinct CDR3 sequences in total; 17% of them show up just once. 0.95% to 1.1% of the sample is taken by the ten largest. The CDR3 numbers 17 residues from cysteine through phenylalanine. Only CDR3 DNA remains: 51 bases, in frame from the first base. After removal of 0 bases from V and 1 base from J, the junction retains 9 bases not matched to a gene. CDR1 and CDR2, looked up from the germline V gene, are SGHRS and YFSETQ.

The sample consisted of blood, either unsorted or a sorted T cell fraction (not recorded which). This TCR came from a male donor with ankylosing spondylitis. Here the chain combines TRBV5-1 and TRBJ1-1; 7 of the junction bases match TRBD1. The DNA reads TGCGCCAGCAGCTTGGCAGGGGACAGTTCTTCGAACACTGAAGCTTTCTTT. Translated, it reads CASSLAGDSSSNTEAFF.